This passage covers 8 T cell receptor beta chains from one sample sequenced in a study of read filtering for tumor transcriptome and immune sequencing (dated by TCRdb to about 2020). Sequenced using an Illumina HiSeq 4000. Starting from 400 ng RNA, TCR libraries were constructed with the Immunoverse kit using molecular barcoded adaptors that cover the alpha/delta and beta/gamma chains. In TCRdb, the public reads were trimmed at Q25 with fastp and aligned with MiXCR, with productive beta chains retained. Each CDR3 protein gets just one entry, which takes the most common genes and DNA from the rows behind it. This sample lists about 5,200 distinct CDR3 sequences; approximately 20% were detected once. In total, the top ten clones hold approximately 20% of the sample. The sample taken for sequencing was a population of CD138-negative cells sorted from bone marrow. Per the publication, the cell subset or site label means: bone marrow mononuclear cells depleted of CD138+ plasma/myeloma cells by negative magnetic selection. The receptor source for this set is a donor at least 40 years old with multiple myeloma.

By sample fraction, this clonotype is medium-sized. The chain employs TRBV20-1 and TRBJ1-1; D gene uncertain. CDR3 length: 15 residues. Germline CDR1 reads DFQATT; CDR2 reads SNEGSKA (reference sequence). Deletions cut 0 bases from V and 3 bases from J, with 14 bases between. The CDR3 reads CSARDSGQDYTEAFF. The CDR3 DNA is TGCAGTGCTAGAGATAGCGGTCAGGATTACACTGAAGCTTTCTTT.

A note on this clonotype: One junction end does not reproduce the germline sequence, and a read error may be involved. V is TRBV7-3 and J is TRBJ2-6; D may be TRBD1 (5 bases). CDR3 size: 18 residues. Looked up from germline, CDR1 is SGHTA and CDR2 is FQGTGA. The CDR3 protein is CASSRRAELISGANVLTF. In nucleotides, the CDR3 is TGTGCCAGCAGCCGAAGGGCGGAATTGATCTCTGGGGCCAACGTCCTGACCTTC. Complete variable domain (other parts from reference TRBV7-3 and TRBJ2-6): GAGVSQTPSNKVTEKGKYVELRCDPISGHTALYWYRQSLGQGPEFLIYFQGTGAADDSGLPNDRFFAVRPEGSVSTLKIQRTERGDSAVYLCASSRRAELISGANVLTFGAGSRLTVL.

This clonotype ranks as medium-sized. This chain links TRBV7-3 with TRBJ1-1; D gene unclear. The CDR3 extends over 13 amino acids. The V gene's germline CDR1 is SGHTA and CDR2 FQGTGA. V gave up 3 bases and J gave up 7 bases, with 12 bases separating them. CDR3 amino acids: CASSFGGLSEAFF. The CDR3 DNA sequence: TGTGCCAGCAGCTTCGGCGGCTTAAGTGAAGCTTTCTTT.

By sample share, this clonotype is medium-sized (0.01 to 0.1%). In nucleotides, the CDR3 is TGCAGTGCTAGGGGCCAGGGGTATCAGCCCCAGCATTTT. Translated, it gives CSARGQGYQPQHF. V gene TRBV20-1 combines with J gene TRBJ1-5, with a tentative D call TRBD1 (6 bases). This CDR3 is 13 amino acids long. The V end was cut by 3 bases, the J end by 5 bases, with 11 bases between. Germline-derived CDR1 and CDR2 are DFQATT and SNEGSKA (reference sequence).

Remarks on this clonotype: Relative to the germline gene, one junction end is altered; a read error may explain this. The chain links TRBV27 to TRBJ1-2; D perhaps matches TRBD1 (5 bases). This CDR3 has 15 residues. The germline V gene has CDR1 MNHEY and CDR2 SMNVEV (reference sequence). The CDR3 protein is CASSFLPGLGDGYIF. CDR3 bases: TGTGCCAGCAGTTTTCTCCCGGGGCTGGGCGATGGCTACATCTTC.

By sample share, this clonotype is medium-sized (0.01 to 0.1%). The J gene is TRBJ2-1, the V gene TRBV29-1; D uncertain. Trimming cost V 5 bases and J 0 bases, with 8 bases left between them. The V gene's germline CDR1 is SQVTM and CDR2 ANQGSEA. The CDR3 spans 13 residues. CDR3 sequence (DNA): TGCAGCGTTAGGTCTAGCTCCTACAATGAGCAGTTCTTC. Amino acid sequence: CSVRSSSYNEQFF.

This clonotype was seen repeatedly, ten times or more. The chain recombines TRBV20-1 with TRBJ2-7; 13 bases line up with TRBD2. V was clipped by 6 bases and J by 4 bases; unmatched bases: 9. Germline CDR1 DFQATT, CDR2 SNEGSKA (reference sequence). The CDR3 has 15 residues. CDR3 protein: CSADGTSGTSYEQYF. For the CDR3, the DNA is TGCAGTGCGGACGGGACTAGCGGGACGTCGTACGAGCAGTACTTC.

This clonotype was detected a few times. This likely reflects a read error, since a far larger clone is one base away. This chain uses TRBV6-6 with TRBJ1-4; D gene uncertain. The last part of the DNA fits TRBJ1-5 better; the J call may be wrong. The CDR3 consists of 22 residues. Germline V gene sequence: CDR1 MNHNY, CDR2 SVGAGI (reference sequence). The CDR3 spells CASSYASGPNTGSVPFPDTQHF. The CDR3 region has the DNA TGTGCCAGCAGTTACGCTTCCGGGCCTAATACGGGGAGCGTTCCTTTCCCAGATACGCAGCATTTT.